Listed below are T cell receptor beta chains from one sample, sequenced in a study of blood T cells in healthy people across ages. MiXCR was run by TCRdb on the 5' RACE reads, yielding one entry per CDR3 protein. The sample carries approximately 600,000 distinct CDR3 sequences, roughly 53% recorded once. Input material: blood. The receptor source for this set is a man in his 60s in good health. CDR3s include the opening cysteine and the closing phenylalanine or tryptophan. A D gene is named only where the DNA matches it firmly. Size is omitted from some rows. Given values are once, few, many or a class for expanded clones.

d_gene,v_gene,len,abundance,j_gene,CDR3aa,CDR3nt
.,TRBV20-1,17,once,TRBJ1-2,CSARGPNGGGANYGYTF,TGCAGTGCTAGGGGTCCTAACGGCGGGGGAGCTAACTATGGCTACACCTTC
.,TRBV3-1,15,.,TRBJ2-3,CASSPFSGGTDTQYF,TGTGCCAGCAGCCCCTTCTCGGGGGGCACAGATACGCAGTATTTT
TRBD2,TRBV6-1,19,.,TRBJ2-7,CASTPRGRSGVDSYNEQYF,TGTGCCAGCACCCCACGGGGCAGGAGCGGGGTTGACTCCTACAATGAGCAGTACTTC
.,TRBV7-2,11,.,TRBJ2-5,CASSSWGTQYF,TGTGCCAGCAGCTCCTGGGGGACCCAGTACTTC
TRBD2,TRBV7-9,15,.,TRBJ2-3,CASSSSSGTTDTQYF,TGTGCCAGCAGCTCCTCTAGCGGGACCACAGATACGCAGTATTTT
.,TRBV20-1,13,few,TRBJ2-7,CSASTTSSYEQYF,TGCAGTGCTAGTACTACCAGCTCCTACGAGCAGTACTTC
.,TRBV5-1,12,.,TRBJ1-2,CASRIQDYGYTF,TGCGCCAGCAGGATACAGGACTATGGCTACACCTTC
TRBD2,TRBV12-3/TRBV12-4,16,.,TRBJ2-1,CASSSEIAGGRHEQFF,TGTGCCAGCAGCTCAGAAATAGCGGGGGGGAGGCATGAGCAGTTCTTC
TRBD1,TRBV3-1,15,few,TRBJ2-5,CASSQFSGTEETQYF,TGTGCCAGCAGCCAATTCTCGGGGACAGAAGAGACCCAGTACTTC
.,TRBV6-2/TRBV6-3,12,.,TRBJ1-6,CASSLGRSPLHF,TGTGCCAGCAGTCTAGGGCGTTCACCCCTCCACTTT
TRBD1,TRBV12-3/TRBV12-4,13,few,TRBJ1-2,CASSWDRASGYTF,TGTGCCAGCAGTTGGGACAGGGCGAGCGGCTACACCTTC
.,TRBV20-1,12,.,TRBJ1-1,CSALDTNTEAFF,TGCAGTGCACTTGACACTAACACTGAAGCTTTCTTT
TRBD2,TRBV10-3,16,.,TRBJ2-3,CAISEGTSGVGDTQYF,TGTGCCATCAGTGAGGGGACTAGCGGTGTCGGAGATACGCAGTATTTT
.,TRBV20-1,12,.,TRBJ1-2,CSASNRVQGYTF,TGCAGTGCTAGTAACAGGGTCCAAGGCTACACCTTC
TRBD2,TRBV7-2,16,.,TRBJ2-1,CASSSWTSGGYNEQFF,TGTGCCAGCAGCAGCTGGACTAGCGGGGGGTACAATGAGCAGTTCTTC
.,TRBV4-2,15,.,TRBJ2-5,CASSPQGGPKETQYF,TGTGCCAGCAGCCCACAGGGCGGCCCCAAGGAGACCCAGTACTTC
TRBD2,TRBV27,16,.,TRBJ2-5,CASSSDLAGGQETQYF,TGTGCCAGCAGCTCCGACTTGGCGGGGGGCCAAGAGACCCAGTACTTC
TRBD1,TRBV7-9,14,.,TRBJ1-2,CASSLGGQGRGYTF,TGTGCCAGCAGCTTAGGGGGACAGGGTCGTGGCTACACCTTC
TRBD2,TRBV12-3/TRBV12-4,16,.,TRBJ2-1,CASSRLAGGNYNEQFF,TGTGCCAGCAGTAGACTAGCGGGGGGTAATTACAATGAGCAGTTCTTC
TRBD1,TRBV7-2,15,.,TRBJ2-3,CASALQGSPSDTQYF,TGTGCCAGCGCCCTACAGGGGTCTCCCTCAGATACGCAGTATTTT
.,TRBV3-1,15,.,TRBJ1-5,CASSQGQWNIQPQHF,TGTGCCAGCAGCCAAGGCCAATGGAATATTCAGCCCCAGCATTTT
.,TRBV12-3/TRBV12-4,12,once,TRBJ1-2,CASTGGGYGYTF,TGTGCCAGCACCGGGGGGGGTTATGGCTACACCTTC
.,TRBV20-1,12,.,TRBJ2-5,CSATSSATAQYF,TGCAGTGCTACCAGCTCCGCCACGGCCCAGTACTTC
.,TRBV4-2,18,.,TRBJ2-1,CASSLGTRQLSSYNEQFF,TGTGCCAGCAGCCTCGGGACTCGTCAACTGAGCTCCTACAATGAGCAGTTCTTC
TRBD2,TRBV6-2/TRBV6-3,16,.,TRBJ2-3,CASSNGLARAADTQYF,TGTGCCAGCAGTAACGGACTAGCAAGGGCGGCAGATACGCAGTATTTT
TRBD2,TRBV28,16,.,TRBJ2-5,CASSPSWLAGKETQYF,TGTGCCAGCAGTCCGTCCTGGCTAGCGGGGAAAGAGACCCAGTACTTC
TRBD1,TRBV20-1,13,few,TRBJ2-7,CSASRTGSGEQYF,TGCAGTGCTAGTCGGACAGGGTCCGGCGAGCAGTACTTC
.,TRBV9,20,few,TRBJ2-7,CASSVVQKVSRDLDSYEQYF,TGTGCCAGCAGCGTAGTTCAAAAAGTGAGCCGGGACCTAGACTCCTACGAGCAGTACTTC
.,TRBV29-1,14,.,TRBJ2-7,CSVGRDRGPSEQYF,TGCAGCGTTGGGCGGGACCGGGGACCGAGTGAGCAGTACTTC
.,TRBV4-1,15,.,TRBJ1-5,CASSQDWGGYQPQHF,TGCGCCAGCAGCCAAGATTGGGGGGGGTATCAGCCCCAGCATTTT
.,TRBV7-8,16,.,TRBJ2-1,CASSSRAGASYNEQFF,TGTGCCAGCAGCTCGCGGGCGGGGGCCTCCTACAATGAGCAGTTCTTC
.,TRBV7-2,15,.,TRBJ2-5,CASSLARGGGETQYF,TGTGCCAGCAGCTTAGCGCGGGGAGGGGGAGAGACCCAGTACTTC
TRBD2,TRBV6-2/TRBV6-3,15,.,TRBJ2-3,CASSALRGDTDTQYF,TGTGCCAGTAGCGCTTTACGGGGGGACACAGATACGCAGTATTTT
.,TRBV10-3,15,.,TRBJ2-3,CAISDSPAARDTQYF,TGTGCCATCAGTGACTCCCCGGCCGCGAGAGATACGCAGTATTTT
TRBD1,TRBV6-2/TRBV6-3,15,.,TRBJ2-7,CASSYGPGQGYEQYF,TGTGCCAGCAGTTACGGTCCGGGACAGGGCTACGAGCAGTACTTC
TRBD1,TRBV29-1,18,once,TRBJ1-1,CSVEMRQGAWRMNTEAFF,TGCAGCGTTGAAATGCGACAGGGGGCGTGGAGGATGAACACTGAAGCTTTCTTT
.,TRBV4-1,15,few,TRBJ1-2,CASSQDVAGFSGYTF,TGCGCCAGCAGCCAAGACGTCGCCGGCTTCTCTGGCTACACCTTC
.,TRBV7-2,14,few,TRBJ2-7,CASSLATGNYEQYF,TGTGCCAGCAGCTTAGCAACAGGGAACTACGAGCAGTACTTC
.,TRBV9,11,once,TRBJ2-2,CASSVPGELFF,TGTGCCAGCAGCGTTCCCGGGGAGCTGTTTTTT
.,TRBV27,15,.,TRBJ2-7,CASTSLIRGGYEQYF,TGTGCCAGCACCTCACTCATCAGGGGGGGGTACGAGCAGTACTTC
TRBD2,TRBV10-2,13,.,TRBJ2-5,CTSRTSDQETQYF,TGCACCAGCAGGACTAGCGACCAAGAGACCCAGTACTTC